This T cell receptor (beta chain) was sequenced for a study of cytomegalovirus exposure and HLA in healthy donors. Study-wide findings and caveats: In a later analysis, several top co-occurrence clusters appeared linked to parvovirus B19, influenza, CMV and Epstein-Barr virus. A later analysis showed that HLA-associated TCR beta chains had undergone more clonal expansion than equally common others.

The PCR employed 60 Vbeta primers together with 13 Jbeta primers. The assay was immunoSEQ multiplex PCR, and TCRdb's table has in-frame clones only and misses some. Here the sample spans 130,000 or so clones, 60% to 80% being singletons. To note about this clone: What it recognizes is unknown.

The source is an older woman in good health and CMV-seronegative. Sequenced input: PBMCs.

This CDR3 reads CASSSTGAEAFF. In DNA, the CDR3 is TGTGCCAGCAGTTCAACGGGGGCTGAAGCTTTCTTT. The gene calls are TRBV6-5 and TRBJ1-1; possible D gene TRBD1, 5 bases. Trimming stripped 4 bases from V and 6 bases from J, with 9 bases between. Looked up from germline, CDR1 is MNHEY and CDR2 is SVGAGI. The CDR3 runs to 12 residues.